The rows below give T cell receptor beta chains drawn from one sample of a study of regulatory T cells in long-lasting Graves disease. One entry per CDR3 protein results from TCRdb running MiXCR on the multiplex PCR reads. Of 450,000 to 700,000 distinct CDR3 sequences listed, roughly 14% are singletons. The same sample was also used in a study of T cells in Graves' hyperthyroidism and ophthalmopathy.

The input for sequencing was peripheral blood mononuclear cells (PBMCs), taken at new diagnosis, from a patient treated with antithyroid drugs. These receptors originate from a man under 40 with Graves disease. The CDR3 runs from the conserved cysteine through the conserved F or W. D genes are given only for firm matches. Expanded clones are given a class, and other clones once, few, many or no size at all.

D gene	V gene	clone size	CDR3 length	J gene	CDR3 protein	CDR3 DNA
TRBD2	TRBV11-2	many	14	TRBJ2-1	CASSLSSGRNEQFF	TGTGCCAGCAGCTTGTCTAGCGGGAGAAATGAGCAGTTCTTC
-	TRBV12-3/TRBV12-4	many	14	TRBJ2-5	CASSPQGQTETQYF	TGTGCCAGCAGTCCGCAGGGACAAACGGAGACCCAGTACTTC
TRBD1	TRBV7-2	few	14	TRBJ1-1	CASSQTGSRLWAFF	TGTGCCAGCAGCCAGACAGGGAGTCGGTTGTGGGCTTTCTTT
-	TRBV30	many	14	TRBJ2-3	CAWSAGLSTDTQYF	TGTGCCTGGAGCGCAGGACTAAGCACAGATACGCAGTATTTT
-	TRBV20-1	many	14	TRBJ2-7	CSAPLGEANYEQYF	TGCAGTGCACCCTTAGGGGAGGCTAACTACGAGCAGTACTTC
TRBD2	TRBV3-1	-	16	TRBJ2-7	CASSQEATSGDYEQYF	TGTGCCAGCAGCCAAGAGGCGACTAGCGGGGATTACGAGCAGTACTTC
TRBD2	TRBV19	many	19	TRBJ2-5	CASSIDRRLTSGFQETQYF	TGTGCCAGTAGTATAGATCGTCGGTTGACTAGCGGATTCCAAGAGACCCAGTACTTC
-	TRBV12-3/TRBV12-4	few	12	TRBJ2-1	CASSFEAREQFF	TGTGCCAGCAGTTTCGAGGCGAGGGAGCAGTTCTTC
TRBD1	TRBV20-1	many	15	TRBJ2-7	CSAVGTGGDAYEQYF	TGCAGTGCCGTTGGGACAGGGGGTGACGCCTACGAGCAGTACTTC
-	TRBV24-1	-	13	TRBJ2-1	CATSDLHRGEQFF	TGTGCCACCAGTGATTTGCATCGGGGTGAGCAGTTCTTC
TRBD2	TRBV6-5	many	15	TRBJ2-7	CASSYSAGASYEQYF	TGTGCCAGCAGTTACTCTGCGGGAGCTTCCTACGAGCAGTACTTC
-	TRBV5-5	-	13	TRBJ1-1	CASSLVWESEAFF	TGTGCCAGCAGCTTGGTGTGGGAATCTGAAGCTTTCTTT
-	TRBV7-9	-	15	TRBJ1-6	CASSPGPPGFSPLHF	TGTGCCAGCAGCCCAGGACCTCCAGGGTTTTCACCCCTCCACTTT
-	TRBV29-1	-	14	TRBJ2-1	CSVESRGTGNEQFF	TGCAGCGTTGAAAGTCGCGGGACTGGCAATGAGCAGTTCTTC
-	TRBV20-1	few	11	TRBJ2-5	CSARGLETQYF	TGCAGTGCTAGAGGTCTAGAGACCCAGTACTTC
-	TRBV29-1	-	13	TRBJ1-2	CSVEEQETYGYTF	TGCAGCGTTGAAGAACAGGAAACCTATGGCTACACCTTC
TRBD1	TRBV24-1	-	15	TRBJ2-3	CATSGQGLSTDTQYF	TGTGCCACCAGCGGACAGGGGTTGAGCACAGATACGCAGTATTTT
-	TRBV9	few	14	TRBJ2-7	CASSLGHLTYEQYF	TGTGCCAGCAGCTTGGGACACCTCACCTACGAGCAGTACTTC
TRBD1	TRBV5-1	many	13	TRBJ2-1	CASNDRGRNEQFF	TGCGCCAGCAACGACAGGGGGCGGAATGAGCAGTTCTTC
-	TRBV30	many	14	TRBJ1-2	CAWIPTAPNYGYTF	TGTGCCTGGATCCCGACAGCGCCTAACTATGGCTACACCTTC
-	TRBV30	-	14	TRBJ2-1	CAWSQKGTVNEQFF	TGTGCCTGGAGTCAAAAGGGGACGGTCAATGAGCAGTTCTTC
TRBD2	TRBV30	-	18	TRBJ2-7	CAWSVPGEVRLADHEQYF	TGTGCCTGGAGTGTACCAGGGGAGGTGAGACTAGCGGACCACGAGCAGTACTTC
-	TRBV11-2	many	15	TRBJ1-6	CASSLVGSSGSPLHF	TGTGCCAGCAGCTTGGTTGGCAGTTCGGGGTCACCCCTCCACTTT
-	TRBV6-1	few	17	TRBJ2-4	CASSYAEMPPMADIQYF	TGTGCCAGCAGTTACGCGGAAATGCCGCCAATGGCGGACATTCAGTACTTC
TRBD2	TRBV20-1	-	18	TRBJ2-1	CSARATASSGGTYNEQFF	TGCAGTGCTAGAGCTACAGCCTCTAGCGGGGGGACCTACAATGAGCAGTTCTTC
-	TRBV29-1	-	11	TRBJ2-2	CSTLDTGELFF	TGCAGCACCCTAGATACCGGGGAGCTGTTTTTT
-	TRBV20-1	many	14	TRBJ1-1	CSARPSRRVTEAFF	TGCAGTGCCAGACCATCGCGGAGGGTGACTGAAGCTTTCTTT
-	TRBV12-3/TRBV12-4	many	14	TRBJ2-3	CATTWARVGDTQYF	TGTGCCACCACCTGGGCCAGGGTAGGGGATACGCAGTATTTT
TRBD2	TRBV27	many	16	TRBJ2-7	CASSPGLSSGLYEQYF	TGTGCCAGCAGTCCAGGTTTGTCTAGCGGTCTCTACGAGCAGTACTTC
TRBD1	TRBV6-1	many	13	TRBJ2-7	CASTPGQGREQYF	TGTGCCAGCACCCCGGGACAGGGTCGCGAGCAGTACTTC
-	TRBV29-1	few	14	TRBJ2-7	CSVTVSFASYEQYF	TGCAGCGTCACAGTCTCATTCGCCTCCTACGAGCAGTACTTC
-	TRBV5-1	many	16	TRBJ2-1	CASSLAGHSSYNEQFF	TGCGCCAGCAGCTTGGCCGGGCATAGCTCCTACAATGAGCAGTTCTTC
-	TRBV6-2/TRBV6-3	-	18	TRBJ2-5	CASSNLPRGEGLRETQYF	TGTGCCAGCAGTAACCTTCCGCGGGGAGAGGGGCTTCGCGAGACCCAGTACTTC
-	TRBV7-8	-	15	TRBJ1-1	CASSLVSGGSTEAFF	TGTGCCAGCAGCTTAGTTTCTGGGGGCTCTACTGAAGCTTTCTTT
TRBD2	TRBV7-9	many	17	TRBJ2-1	CASSSRGGLAGRNEQFF	TGTGCCAGCAGCTCCCGGGGAGGTCTAGCGGGGAGGAATGAGCAGTTCTTC
-	TRBV11-3	many	12	TRBJ2-1	CASSPRWDEQFF	TGTGCCAGCAGCCCCCGATGGGATGAGCAGTTCTTC
TRBD1	TRBV20-1	-	18	TRBJ1-5	CSARPMGRGLESNQPQHF	TGCAGTGCTAGGCCGATGGGCAGGGGGCTCGAGAGCAATCAGCCCCAGCATTTT
-	TRBV15	many	12	TRBJ1-1	CATSREGTEAFF	TGTGCCACCAGCCGGGAAGGGACTGAAGCTTTCTTT
TRBD1	TRBV27	many	15	TRBJ1-6	CASSLTGQVISPLHF	TGTGCCAGCAGTTTAACGGGACAGGTTATTTCACCCCTCCACTTT
-	TRBV12-3/TRBV12-4	-	16	TRBJ2-1	CASSPSALIIYNEQFF	TGTGCCAGCTCACCCTCGGCCCTTATAATCTACAATGAGCAGTTCTTC
-	TRBV11-2	many	13	TRBJ2-7	CASSLPQPSEQYF	TGTGCCAGCAGCTTACCCCAACCGTCCGAGCAGTACTTC
-	TRBV2	many	12	TRBJ2-7	CASSEGRYEQYF	TGTGCCAGCAGTGAAGGGCGTTACGAGCAGTACTTC
TRBD2	TRBV13	many	16	TRBJ2-3	CASSSVLAGGADTQYF	TGTGCCAGCAGCTCTGTACTAGCGGGAGGCGCAGATACGCAGTATTTT
TRBD2	TRBV3-1	many	15	TRBJ2-5	CASSQDSTSGGTQYF	TGTGCCAGCAGCCAAGATTCCACTAGCGGTGGGACCCAGTACTTC
-	TRBV5-1	-	16	TRBJ2-3	CASSLVATASTDTQYF	TGCGCCAGCAGCTTGGTGGCAACAGCCTCCACAGATACGCAGTATTTT
-	TRBV20-1	many	15	TRBJ1-5	CSASYGGRSNQPQHF	TGCAGTGCTAGTTACGGGGGTCGTAGCAATCAGCCCCAGCATTTT
-	TRBV24-1	many	13	TRBJ2-1	CATSARGYNEQFF	TGTGCCACCAGTGCTAGGGGTTACAATGAGCAGTTCTTC
TRBD1	TRBV12-3/TRBV12-4	many	15	TRBJ1-5	CASSEGQGVNQPQHF	TGTGCCAGCAGCGAGGGACAGGGGGTAAACCAGCCCCAGCATTTT
-	TRBV30	-	16	TRBJ1-3	CAWSVDPGNSGNTIYF	TGTGCCTGGAGTGTAGATCCAGGAAACTCTGGAAACACCATATATTTT
-	TRBV12-5	many	16	TRBJ1-5	CASGLRGLGVNQPQHF	TGTGCTAGTGGTCTAAGGGGGTTGGGGGTCAATCAGCCCCAGCATTTT
TRBD1	TRBV29-1	many	13	TRBJ2-7	CSVGETGGYEQYF	TGCAGCGTTGGGGAGACAGGGGGGTACGAGCAGTACTTC
TRBD2	TRBV20-1	many	15	TRBJ2-3	CSAIPGEREPDTQYF	TGCAGTGCTATCCCGGGCGAGCGGGAGCCAGATACGCAGTATTTT